The 20 T cell receptor beta chains in this list originate from one sample, sequenced in a study of glioma-infiltrating T cells. TCR alpha and beta CDR3 regions were amplified from RNA using iRepertoire nested multiplex PCR. Using its own MiXCR run on the multiplex PCR reads, TCRdb lists one record per CDR3 protein. This sample carries about 200,000 distinct CDR3 sequences, 32% of them seen once, and the ten largest clones take 20% to 25%. Sequenced input: glioma tissue, nonneoplastic brain tissue, or PBMCs (not recorded which). These receptor sequences come from a human donor with low-grade glioma or glioblastoma, undergoing nonglioma brain surgery, or in good health (not recorded which).

This clonotype has a count of ten or more. V gene TRBV20-1 combines with J gene TRBJ2-5; D remains ambiguous. CDR1 and CDR2 (germline): DFQATT, SNEGSKA (reference sequence). This CDR3 is built from 15 residues. The germline V and J ends were trimmed by 3 bases and 4 bases, with 18 bases remaining between them. The CDR3 loop is CSASQPGPPAETQYF. The DNA of the CDR3 is TGCAGTGCTAGTCAACCGGGCCCACCGGCAGAGACCCAGTACTTC.

This clonotype was counted ten times or more. V gene TRBV20-1 combines with J gene TRBJ1-2; TRBD1 matches 7 bases. The V gene's germline CDR1 is DFQATT and CDR2 SNEGSKA (reference sequence). The CDR3 totals 13 residues. V was clipped by 5 bases and J by 8 bases; unmatched bases: 11. The CDR3 bases are TGCAGTGCTCGGGACAGCTTGAGGAGAGGCTACACCTTC. Its translation: CSARDSLRRGYTF.

The table lists this clonotype with many counts. The rearrangement links TRBV4-3 to TRBJ2-1, with 11 bases aligning to TRBD1. The junction had 2 bases not matched to a gene; V was cut back by 2 bases and J by 8 bases. The CDR3 extends over 14 amino acids. Germline CDR1 and CDR2: LGHNA and YSLEER. The CDR3 sequence is CASSQWTGGYEQFF. The CDR3 bases are TGCGCCAGCAGCCAATGGACAGGGGGCTATGAGCAGTTCTTC.

Note on this clonotype: Without the conserved terminal phenylalanine or tryptophan, this CDR3 likely stems from a read error. The rearrangement links TRBV7-2 to TRBJ1-1; no definite D call. The CDR3 extends over 13 amino acids. Germline V lookup: CDR1 SGHTA, CDR2 FQGNSA. V was clipped by 2 bases and J by 4 bases, with 8 bases between them. The CDR3 is CASSLRRSTEAFS. CDR3 nucleotide sequence: TGTGCCAGCAGCTTACGACGGAGCACTGAAGCTTTCTCT.

This clonotype was counted ten times or more. The chain has TRBV7-2 and TRBJ1-2; 7 bases agree with TRBD1. V dropped 5 bases and J dropped 4; count of bases not matched to a gene: 13. The CDR3 is made up of 16 amino acids. Germline CDR1 reads SGHTA; CDR2 reads FQGNSA. CDR3 coding DNA: TGTGCCAGCAGCCTCTCGATGGGACAGCTAACCTATGGCTACACCTTC. Translated, it gives CASSLSMGQLTYGYTF.

This clonotype came up many times. The CDR3 nucleotides read TGTGCCAGTAGTATCCTCGGGGGCGGAACCGGGGAGCTGTTTTTT. Its protein product is CASSILGGGTGELFF. This chain connects TRBV19 to TRBJ2-2; D is perhaps TRBD1 or TRBD2 (6 bases each). Trimming took off 3 bases at V and 5 bases at J, with 13 bases between the two ends. The CDR3 consists of 15 residues. Germline CDR1 is LNHDA and CDR2 is SQIVND (reference sequence). Drawing the rest from reference TRBV19 and TRBJ2-2, the complete variable domain is DGGITQSPKYLFRKEGQNVTLSCEQNLNHDAMYWYRQDPGQGLRLIYYSQIVNDFQKGDIAEGYSVSREKKESFPLTVTSAQKNPTAFYLCASSILGGGTGELFFGEGSRLTVL.

The chain combines TRBV9 with TRBJ2-3; 7 nucleotides align to TRBD1. Losses at the gene ends were 3 bases for V and 0 bases for J; bases not matched to a gene: 19. The CDR3 runs to 20 residues. The germline CDR1 and CDR2 sequences are SGDLS and YYNGEE. The CDR3 is CASSAEGLLMTGPSTDTQYF. The CDR3 bases are TGTGCCAGCAGCGCTGAGGGCCTTTTGATGACAGGGCCCAGCACAGATACGCAGTATTTT. Filled out from reference TRBV9 and TRBJ2-3, the complete variable domain reads DSGVTQTPKHLITATGQRVTLRCSPRSGDLSVYWYQQSLDQGLQFLIQYYNGEERAKGNILERFSAQQFPDLHSELNLSSLELGDSALYFCASSAEGLLMTGPSTDTQYFGPGTRLTVL.

This clonotype was seen many times. The chain uses TRBV11-2 and TRBJ2-1, with no clear D. Trimming took off 5 bases at V and 3 bases at J, with 14 bases between the two ends. This CDR3 has 15 residues. The germline gives CDR1 SGHAT, CDR2 FQNNGV. The CDR3, as DNA: TGTGCCAGCAGCCACTCTAGGGAAATCTACAATGAGCAGTTCTTC. Translated, it gives CASSHSREIYNEQFF.

This clonotype was observed at least ten times. The chain uses TRBV24-1 and TRBJ2-3; TRBD1 matches at 7 bases. The CDR3 has 17 residues. Germline CDR1 and CDR2: KGHDR and SFDVKD. The ends lost 4 bases at V and 4 bases at J; junction bases unmatched: 13. This CDR3 reads CATSDSDRSQGADTQYF. DNA of the CDR3: TGTGCCACCAGTGACTCGGACAGATCGCAGGGGGCAGATACGCAGTATTTT.

Comment on this clonotype: At one end the junction does not follow the germline gene, possibly because of a read error. This chain connects TRBV6-6 to TRBJ1-1, with D maybe TRBD1 (6 bases). Germline CDR1 and CDR2: MNHNY and SVGAGI (reference sequence). The CDR3 covers 15 residues. The CDR3 DNA is TGTGCCAGCAGTTACTCGATACAGGGTGACACTGAAGCCTTCTTT. Translated, it gives CASSYSIQGDTEAFF.

This clonotype was seen ten or more times. The chain uses TRBV6-1 and TRBJ1-6; possible D gene TRBD1, 5 bases. This CDR3 spans 13 amino acids. The ends were cut back, 8 bases at V and 9 bases at J, with 14 bases in the middle. CDR1 MNHNS and CDR2 SASEGT come from the germline V gene. DNA for the CDR3: TGTGCCAGCGCGGGGGGTTCGGGTTCACCCCTCCACTTT. Translated: CASAGGSGSPLHF.

The chain is built from TRBV6-5 and TRBJ2-6; weak D call: TRBD1 (5 bases). Looked up from germline, CDR1 is MNHEY and CDR2 is SVGAGI. The CDR3 is 17 residues long. Trimming took 4 bases from V and 0 from J, leaving 13 bases between them. The DNA of the CDR3 is TGTGCCAGCAGTTTAGGCAGGGTGCACTCTGGGGCCAACGTCCTGACTTTC. This translates into CASSLGRVHSGANVLTF.

The rearrangement links TRBV2 to TRBJ2-7, with 8 positions matching TRBD2. The CDR3 is 13 amino acids. With V trimmed by 5 bases and J by 8 bases, 8 bases remained unmatched. The germline V gene encodes CDR1 SNHLY and CDR2 FYNNEI. The CDR3 sequence: CASSPGTRGKQYF. The CDR3 nucleotides are TGTGCCAGCAGTCCCGGGACTAGAGGAAAGCAGTACTTC.

This clonotype turned up a few times. The chain recombines TRBV12-3 or TRBV12-4 with TRBJ2-7; TRBD1 aligns across 9 bases. The length of the CDR3 is 14 residues. V lost 7 bases to trimming and J lost 5 bases; unmatched junction nucleotides: 9. The CDR3 coding sequence is TGTGCCAGCACCTTGACAGGGGGAACGAACGAGCAGTACTTC. It is translated as CASTLTGGTNEQYF.

With regard to this clonotype: This may arise from a read error, as a much more abundant clone is one base away. This rearrangement joins TRBV18 to TRBJ2-5, with 7 bases matching TRBD2. CDR3 size: 15 residues. Germline assignment: CDR1 KGHSH and CDR2 LQKENI. The CDR3 nucleotides are TGTGCCAGCTCACCACGTCAGCGGGACGGGGAGACCAAGTACTTC. Protein sequence: CASSPRQRDGETKYF.

This clonotype was recorded many times. This chain links TRBV7-6 with TRBJ1-1; no clear D. CDR3 length: 13 amino acids. V lost 4 bases to trimming and J lost 2 bases, with 8 bases between them. The germline CDR1 and CDR2 sequences are SGHVS and FNYEAQ. The CDR3 sequence is CASSSYLNTEAFF. The CDR3, as DNA: TGTGCCAGCAGCTCTTACCTCAACACTGAAGCTTTCTTT.

V usage is TRBV19 and J usage is TRBJ2-1; TRBD2 might be the D (5 bases). Per germline, CDR1 LNHDA and CDR2 SQIVND (reference sequence). With 2 bases removed from V and 3 bases from J, the gap between germline ends came to 11 bases. This CDR3 region has 15 residues. CDR3 loop: CASSISSRDYNEQFF. The CDR3 nucleotides read TGTGCCAGTAGTATAAGCTCCCGGGACTACAATGAGCAGTTCTTC.

Of note for this clonotype: A much larger clone sits a single nucleotide away, making a read error possible. This chain uses TRBV25-1 with TRBJ2-7; D is unresolved. The germline gives CDR1 MGHDK, CDR2 SYGVNS. This CDR3 is built from 13 residues. The germline V and J ends were trimmed by 10 bases and 0 bases, with 13 bases remaining between them. The CDR3 coding sequence is TGTGCCAACTTAGATTCTGACTCCTACGAGCAGTACTTC. Protein: CANLDSDSYEQYF.

This clonotype turned up a few times. V gene TRBV5-1 combines with J gene TRBJ2-6; D unclear. Germline V gives CDR1 SGHRS, CDR2 YFSETQ. The V and J ends lost 4 bases and 3 bases respectively, with 11 bases between them. The CDR3 covers 15 residues. The CDR3 loop is CASSESLVGANVLTF. The CDR3 coding sequence is TGCGCCAGCAGCGAGAGTCTGGTTGGGGCCAACGTCCTGACTTTC.

The chain has TRBV5-4 and TRBJ2-7; D may be TRBD2 (6 bases). Germline CDR1 and CDR2: SGHNT and YYREEE (reference sequence). Trimming cost V 3 bases and J 6 bases, with 13 bases left between them. This CDR3 is 13 amino acids long. CDR3 nucleotides: TGTGCCAGCAGCTCGCGGGAAGCGCGCGAGCAGTACTTC. It codes for CASSSREAREQYF.